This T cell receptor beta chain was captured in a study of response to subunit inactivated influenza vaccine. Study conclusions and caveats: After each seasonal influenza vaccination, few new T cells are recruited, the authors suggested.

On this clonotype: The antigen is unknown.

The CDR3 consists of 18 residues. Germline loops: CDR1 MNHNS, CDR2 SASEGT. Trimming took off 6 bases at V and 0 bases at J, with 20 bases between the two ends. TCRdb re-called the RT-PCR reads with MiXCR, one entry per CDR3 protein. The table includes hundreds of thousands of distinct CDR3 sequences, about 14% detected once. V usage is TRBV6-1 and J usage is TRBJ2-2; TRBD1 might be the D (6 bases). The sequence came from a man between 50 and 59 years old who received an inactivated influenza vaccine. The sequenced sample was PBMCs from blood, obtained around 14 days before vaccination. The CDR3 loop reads CASRPRGRTPTNTGELFF. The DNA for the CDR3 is TGTGCCAGCAGACCCAGGGGAAGAACCCCTACGAACACCGGGGAGCTGTTTTTT.